The next 9 T cell receptor beta chains were all read from a single sample in a study of blood T cell repertoires in COVID-19. The data were produced by immunoSEQ multiplex PCR, yet TCRdb's version contains in-frame clones alone and is incomplete. The sample has 100,000 to 150,000 clones, roughly 75% seen once. Sequenced: peripheral blood. Receptors were obtained from a man aged 55 to 70 with active or convalescent COVID-19.

The V gene is TRBV3-1 (or the pseudogene TRBV3-2), the J gene TRBJ2-5; D gene unclear. The CDR3 loop spans 13 amino acids. Germline V gene lookup returns CDR1 LGHDT and CDR2 YNNKEL (reference sequence). V was shortened by 3 bases and J by 3 bases, with 8 bases between the two germline ends. The CDR3 loop is CASSQTLKETQYF. The CDR3 DNA reads as TGTGCCAGCAGCCAGACTTTAAAAGAGACCCAGTACTTC.

The rearrangement uses TRBV10-3 and TRBJ2-2; 11 positions agree with TRBD1. CDR1 is ENHRY and CDR2 is SYGVKD in the germline V gene. The CDR3 totals 15 residues. V dropped 10 bases and J dropped 4; count of bases not matched to a gene: 8. The CDR3 loop is CATLGTGGRTGELFF. The CDR3 coding sequence is TGTGCCACCCTTGGGACAGGGGGTCGCACCGGGGAGCTGTTTTTT.

The chain carries TRBV25-1 and TRBJ2-7, with 12 bases identical to TRBD1. Germline V lookup: CDR1 MGHDK, CDR2 SYGVNS. Trimming removed 6 bases from V and 2 bases from J; junction bases left unmatched: 11. The CDR3 is made up of 17 amino acids. The CDR3 loop reads CASRPGQGAKKAYEQYF. The CDR3 bases are TGTGCCAGCAGGCCGGGACAGGGGGCCAAAAAAGCCTACGAGCAGTACTTC.

The rearrangement links TRBV19 to TRBJ1-2; D remains unclear. This CDR3 has 12 residues. CDR1 and CDR2 from the germline V gene are LNHDA and SQIVND (reference sequence). Trimming took 5 bases from V and 7 from J, leaving 11 bases between them. This CDR3 is CASSLGPGGYTF. The CDR3 bases are TGTGCCAGTAGTCTAGGCCCGGGTGGCTACACCTTC.

This clone was observed a handful of times. This chain's CDR3 is CATSNSPSGRVSEQFF. The DNA for the CDR3 is TGTGCCACCAGCAACTCCCCCAGCGGGAGAGTGAGTGAGCAGTTCTTC. The chain recombines TRBV15 with TRBJ2-1, with 8 bases matching TRBD2. The CDR3 contains 16 residues. Trimming cost V 4 bases and J 9 bases; bases outside gene matches: 14. Germline lookup yields CDR1 LNHNV and CDR2 YYDKDF (reference sequence).

The chain has TRBV3-1 (or the pseudogene TRBV3-2) and TRBJ1-4; 12 positions match TRBD1. The CDR3 has 16 residues. Germline V gene lookup returns CDR1 LGHDT and CDR2 YNNKEL (reference sequence). V lost 1 base, J lost 10 bases, and 7 bases stayed unmatched. CDR3 region: CASSQVVGQGARKLFF. The CDR3 nucleotides are TGTGCCAGCAGCCAAGTGGTGGGACAGGGGGCCCGAAAACTGTTTTTT.

This sequence joins TRBV9 and TRBJ2-1; 14 bases line up with TRBD2. The trim removed 0 bases at V and 8 bases at J, leaving 1 base unmatched. There are 15 residues in the CDR3. Looked up from germline, CDR1 is SGDLS and CDR2 is YYNGEE. Here the CDR3 reads CASSVGGLAGDEQFF. Here the CDR3 DNA reads TGTGCCAGCAGCGTAGGGGGACTAGCGGGAGATGAGCAGTTCTTC.

V gene TRBV18 combines with J gene TRBJ2-2; D is perhaps TRBD1 (5 bases). V lost 2 bases to trimming and J lost 1 base, with 11 bases between them. Per the germline V gene, CDR1 is KGHSH and CDR2 is LQKENI. The CDR3 runs to 16 residues. In DNA form, the CDR3 reads TGTGCCAGCTCACCATTTAGGGGCCTGAACACCGGGGAGCTGTTTTTT. Translated: CASSPFRGLNTGELFF.

The CDR3 region is CASETGAREQFF. The CDR3, as DNA: TGTGCCAGCGAAACGGGAGCCCGTGAGCAGTTCTTC. This rearrangement joins TRBV6-5 to TRBJ2-1; perhaps TRBD2 as D (6 bases). The CDR3 loop spans 12 amino acids. Trimming took off 8 bases at V and 9 bases at J, with 14 bases between the two ends. The germline CDR1 and CDR2 sequences are MNHEY and SVGAGI.